One and the same sample provided the 20 T cell receptor beta chains below, sequenced in a study of lymphopenia after photon versus proton radiotherapy. The repertoire was sequenced with immunoSEQ multiplex PCR; TCRdb's copy has only in-frame clones and lacks some. Of 25,000 to 30,000 clones in the sample, 90% are singletons; the top ten hold around 0.82%. Here the sequenced sample was peripheral blood, taken from a patient treated with photon-based radiotherapy. The receptors here all came from a woman in her fifties or sixties with cholangiocarcinoma.

The V and J genes are TRBV7-8 and TRBJ2-4; either TRBD1 or TRBD2 may fit D (5 bases each). Trimming cost V 3 bases and J 5 bases, with 8 bases left between them. Germline loops: CDR1 SGHVS, CDR2 FQNEAQ. CDR3 length: 13 amino acids. For the CDR3, the DNA is TGTGCCAGCAGCTTCATGGGGGAAAACATTCAGTACTTC. Residues: CASSFMGENIQYF.

The V gene is TRBV19, the J gene TRBJ1-4; weak D call: TRBD1 (6 bases). CDR3 size: 15 residues. In germline, CDR1 is LNHDA, CDR2 SQIVND (reference sequence). Trimming shortened V by 3 bases and J by 2 bases, and 10 bases separated the two germline ends. The CDR3 reads CASSIGQGTNEKLFF. CDR3 nucleotide sequence: TGTGCCAGTAGTATCGGGCAGGGGACTAATGAAAAACTGTTTTTT.

The chain joins TRBV6-5 to TRBJ1-2; D uncertain. Trimming took off 2 bases at V and 4 bases at J, with 8 bases between the two ends. The CDR3 consists of 13 residues. CDR1 is MNHEY, CDR2 SVGAGI, per germline. The CDR3 DNA reads TGTGCCAGCAGTTACGATGAGTCCTATGGCTACACCTTC. Translation: CASSYDESYGYTF.

This chain links TRBV2 with TRBJ2-1; D ambiguous. V lost 1 base to trimming and J lost 6 bases, with 13 bases between them. The CDR3 extends over 15 amino acids. Germline V gene lookup returns CDR1 SNHLY and CDR2 FYNNEI. CDR3 region: CASSEVDPLGNEQFF. In DNA, the CDR3 is TGTGCCAGCAGTGAAGTGGACCCCTTGGGCAATGAGCAGTTCTTC.

The rearrangement links TRBV2 to TRBJ1-2, with D maybe TRBD1 (5 bases). CDR1 and CDR2 (germline): SNHLY, FYNNEI. Trimming pared 8 bases from V and 6 bases from J, leaving 19 bases between. The CDR3 has 14 amino acids. CDR3 protein: CASSWTQGINGYTF. As DNA, the CDR3 is TGTGCCAGCTCTTGGACGCAGGGAATCAATGGCTACACCTTC.

The CDR3 here is CASSKGQGQREQYF. DNA of the CDR3: TGTGCCAGTAGTAAGGGACAGGGGCAGCGCGAGCAGTACTTC. The chain employs TRBV19 and TRBJ2-7; 10 nucleotides line up with TRBD1. After removal of 4 bases from V and 6 bases from J, the junction contained 6 bases not matched to a gene. This CDR3 spans 14 amino acids. CDR1 is LNHDA and CDR2 is SQIVND in the germline V gene (reference sequence).

V is TRBV28 and J is TRBJ1-5, with 7 nucleotides matching TRBD1. Germline V gene data show CDR1 as MDHEN and CDR2 as SYDVKM. The ends lost 7 bases at V and 2 bases at J; junction bases unmatched: 5. There are 14 residues in the CDR3. CDR3 loop: CASISGTGNQPQHF. CDR3 sequence (DNA): TGTGCCAGCATCTCCGGGACAGGCAATCAGCCCCAGCATTTT.

The V and J genes are TRBV6-6 and TRBJ1-1, with D uncertain. This CDR3 spans 13 amino acids. Germline V gene sequence: CDR1 MNHNY, CDR2 SVGAGI (reference sequence). V was clipped by 4 bases and J by 4 bases, with 10 bases between them. CDR3 bases: TGTGCCAGCAGTTCGTTCGGCGGCACTGAAGCTTTCTTT. Translating it yields CASSSFGGTEAFF.

The V call is TRBV12-5, the J call TRBJ1-1, with D unresolved. In germline, CDR1 is LGHNT, CDR2 FRNRAP. V lost 1 base and J 3 bases, leaving 3 bases between the germline ends. The CDR3 contains 12 residues. CDR3 sequence: CASGLGHTEAFF. Here the CDR3 DNA reads TGTGCTAGTGGTTTGGGTCACACTGAAGCTTTCTTT.

This chain links TRBV6-1 with TRBJ1-2, with D perhaps matching TRBD1 (5 bases). CDR3 length equals 15 residues. V gave up 0 bases and J gave up 2 bases, with 10 bases separating them. Germline V gene lookup returns CDR1 MNHNS and CDR2 SASEGT. CDR3 amino acids: CASSEASQGNYGYTF. CDR3 coding DNA: TGTGCCAGCAGTGAAGCAAGCCAGGGAAACTATGGCTACACCTTC.

The V call is TRBV5-1, the J call TRBJ1-1, with D perhaps TRBD1 (5 bases). This CDR3 is 15 amino acids long. Looked up from germline, CDR1 is SGHRS and CDR2 is YFSETQ. The germline V and J ends were trimmed by 5 bases and 1 base, with 15 bases remaining between them. CDR3 protein: CASSYPGRENTEAFF. The CDR3 DNA follows: TGCGCCAGCAGTTATCCGGGACGGGAGAACACTGAAGCTTTCTTT.

The chain links TRBV6-9 to TRBJ1-1; D might be TRBD1 (5 bases). CDR1 MNHGY and CDR2 SVAAGI come from the germline V gene. This CDR3 has 13 amino acids. Between the trimmed V and J ends, which lost 7 bases and 9 bases, there was a span of 18 bases. CDR3 residues: CASTDEETVKAFF. The CDR3 bases are TGTGCCAGCACCGATGAGGAGACAGTTAAAGCTTTCTTT.

This clone was picked up one time. The rearrangement joins TRBV7-2 to TRBJ2-5, with D perhaps TRBD1 or TRBD2 (6 bases each). Trimming shortened V by 4 bases and J by 5 bases, and 14 bases separated the two germline ends. CDR3 length: 14 amino acids. In germline, CDR1 is SGHTA, CDR2 FQGNSA. CDR3: CASSSLGGPETQYF. CDR3 DNA: TGTGCCAGCAGCTCCCTTGGGGGGCCCGAGACCCAGTACTTC.

The V and J genes are TRBV28 and TRBJ2-7; no reliable D call. The CDR3 spans 14 residues. In germline, CDR1 is MDHEN, CDR2 SYDVKM. V dropped 4 bases and J dropped 3 bases, with 13 bases sitting between them. The DNA for the CDR3 is TGTGCCAGCAGTTCCAACACGCCGAACTACGAGCAGTACTTC. As protein: CASSSNTPNYEQYF.

The chain links TRBV11-2 to TRBJ2-4, with D perhaps TRBD1 (6 bases). Germline-derived CDR1 and CDR2 are SGHAT and FQNNGV. Trimming pared 5 bases from V and 15 bases from J, leaving 17 bases between. CDR3 length: 12 amino acids. This CDR3 reads CASSQTGTTAYF. In DNA, the CDR3 is TGTGCCAGCAGCCAAACTGGGACAACTGCGTACTTC.

This clone was observed a handful of times. The chain is built from TRBV7-9 and TRBJ2-7, with D tentatively TRBD1 (6 bases). V was trimmed by 8 bases and J by 2 bases, leaving 10 bases between them. Germline lookup yields CDR1 SEHNR and CDR2 FQNEAQ (reference sequence). This CDR3 is built from 12 residues. Here the CDR3 DNA reads TGTGCCAGCGGGGGCCTAACCTACGAGCAGTACTTC. Its protein is CASGGLTYEQYF.

This clone occurred once. This chain uses TRBV11-1 with TRBJ1-1; TRBD1 might be the D (6 bases). V dropped 4 bases and J dropped 1 base, with 19 bases sitting between them. CDR1 is SGHAT, CDR2 FQDESV, per germline (reference sequence). The CDR3 totals 17 residues. CDR3 nucleotides: TGTGCCAGCAGCTCTCCAAGGCTGGGACATAAGAACACTGAAGCTTTCTTT. This translates into CASSSPRLGHKNTEAFF.

This clone has just one count. The genes are TRBV7-9 and TRBJ2-7; D assignment may be TRBD1 or TRBD2 (5 bases each). Trimming removed 5 bases at V and 8 bases at J, with 25 bases between. Germline CDR1 SEHNR, CDR2 FQNEAQ (reference sequence). This CDR3 region has 16 residues. CDR3 nucleotides: TGTGCCAGCAGCCATCGAACGGGACCGCTAACACACCAGCAGTACTTC. Its protein product is CASSHRTGPLTHQQYF.

The V and J genes are TRBV7-2 and TRBJ1-1; no reliable D call. Germline V lookup: CDR1 SGHTA, CDR2 FQGNSA. V lost 5 bases to trimming and J lost 6 bases, with 10 bases between them. The CDR3 consists of 12 residues. The CDR3 here is CASSPMGPEAFF. The CDR3 DNA reads TGTGCCAGCAGCCCCATGGGCCCTGAAGCTTTCTTT.

The chain recombines TRBV5-1 with TRBJ2-7, with D possibly TRBD1 on 6 matching bases. This CDR3 spans 13 amino acids. CDR1 SGHRS and CDR2 YFSETQ come from the germline V gene. V lost 5 bases and J lost 3, with 12 bases in between. The CDR3 protein is CASRTDSLYEQYF. CDR3 bases: TGCGCCAGCAGAACGGACAGTCTCTACGAGCAGTACTTC.